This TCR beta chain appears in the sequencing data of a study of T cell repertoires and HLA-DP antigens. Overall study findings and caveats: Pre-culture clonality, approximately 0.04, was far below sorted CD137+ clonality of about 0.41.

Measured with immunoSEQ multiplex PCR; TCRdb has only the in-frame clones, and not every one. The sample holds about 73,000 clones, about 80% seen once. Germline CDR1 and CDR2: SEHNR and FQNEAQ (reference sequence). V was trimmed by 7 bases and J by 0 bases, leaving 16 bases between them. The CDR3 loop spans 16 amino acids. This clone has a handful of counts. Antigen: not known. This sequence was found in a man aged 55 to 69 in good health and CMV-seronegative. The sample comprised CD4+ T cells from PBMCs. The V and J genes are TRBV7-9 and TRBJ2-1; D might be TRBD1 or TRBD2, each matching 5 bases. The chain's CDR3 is CASTSLGESSYNEQFF. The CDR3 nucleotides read TGTGCCAGCACGAGCCTGGGGGAAAGCTCCTACAATGAGCAGTTCTTC.